Listed here are 5 T cell receptor beta chains from one sample, sequenced in a study of OX40 agonist ivuxolimab in advanced cancers. The protocol was immunoSEQ multiplex PCR, while the TCRdb copy is restricted to in-frame clones and leaves out a portion. The repertoire holds around 36,000 clones, with 65% to 80% as singletons. This material consisted of CD4+ or CD8+ T cells sorted from blood, taken in a trial of the OX40 agonist ivuxolimab. These TCRs come from an adult with an advanced solid tumor such as melanoma, head and neck, liver or kidney cancer.

The chain combines TRBV5-1 with TRBJ2-7; 13 positions match TRBD2. This CDR3 spans 14 amino acids. Germline CDR1 and CDR2: SGHRS and YFSETQ. The V gene end was trimmed by 3 bases and the J gene end by 3 bases; junction bases not matched to a gene: 0. The CDR3: CASSWTSGSYEQYF. CDR3 bases: TGCGCCAGCAGCTGGACTAGCGGGAGCTACGAGCAGTACTTC.

V is TRBV20-1 and J is TRBJ2-5; perhaps D is TRBD1 or TRBD2 (5 bases each). The CDR3 has 11 amino acids. CDR1 and CDR2 from the germline V gene are DFQATT and SNEGSKA (reference sequence). V lost 3 bases, J lost 4 bases, and 6 bases lay in between. This CDR3 reads CSASGGETQYF. For the CDR3, the DNA is TGCAGTGCTAGTGGGGGAGAGACCCAGTACTTC.

The chain carries TRBV5-6 and TRBJ1-2, with D possibly TRBD1 on 6 matching bases. From germline, CDR1 is SGHDT and CDR2 YYEEEE. The CDR3 has 14 amino acids. V shed 0 bases and J shed 8 bases, with 14 bases lying between them. CDR3 in amino acids: CASSLAGGSSGYTF. The CDR3 nucleotides read TGTGCCAGCAGCTTGGCGGGGGGCAGCAGCGGCTACACCTTC.

This chain connects TRBV10-1 to TRBJ2-1; 11 positions match TRBD2. Germline V lookup: CDR1 WNHNN, CDR2 SYGVQD (reference sequence). With 5 bases clipped from V and 10 bases from J, the junction kept 10 bases outside the gene matches. CDR3 length: 15 amino acids. Here the CDR3 reads CASSRSSGRAGEQFF. CDR3 nucleotide sequence: TGCGCCAGCAGTCGGAGTAGCGGGAGGGCCGGAGAGCAGTTCTTC.

The V call is TRBV11-2, the J call TRBJ2-3; D perhaps matches TRBD2 (6 bases). V lost 4 bases to trimming and J lost 0 bases, with 14 bases between them. This CDR3 is built from 16 residues. Germline CDR1 is SGHAT and CDR2 is FQNNGV. The chain's CDR3 is CASSSHSGSSTDTQYF. The CDR3 DNA is TGTGCCAGCAGCTCTCATAGCGGTTCTAGCACAGATACGCAGTATTTT. The variable domain in full, completed from reference TRBV11-2 and TRBJ2-3, reads EAGVAQSPRYKIIEKRQSVAFWCNPISGHATLYWYQQILGQGPKLLIQFQNNGVVDDSQLPKDRFSAERLKGVDSTLKIQPAKLEDSAVYLCASSSHSGSSTDTQYFGPGTRLTVL.